These T cell receptor beta chains were read from a single sample in a study of blood T cell repertoires in COVID-19. Clones were sequenced by immunoSEQ multiplex PCR, and TCRdb holds only the in-frame ones, with some missing. The data show hundreds of thousands of clones, roughly 90% seen once. The source material was peripheral blood. The source is a woman aged 25 to 39 with acute or convalescent COVID-19. Both conserved end residues are part of each CDR3. D genes are given only for firm matches. The size field is filled for only some rows; it gives once, few, many or a size class.

>TRBJ2-7|TRBV19|.|TRBD1
CASSKQGQGSAEQYF
TGTGCCAGTAGTAAACAGGGACAGGGGTCCGCCGAGCAGTACTTC
>TRBJ2-7|TRBV11-2|.|.
CASSLAPGTVTFYEQYF
TGTGCCAGCAGCTTAGCCCCCGGAACAGTGACGTTCTACGAGCAGTACTTC
>TRBJ2-1|TRBV6-4|.|.
CASSGYSNEQFF
TGTGCCAGCAGTGGGTACAGCAATGAGCAGTTCTTC
>TRBJ2-7|TRBV9|.|.
CASSPKAGASYEQYF
TGTGCCAGCAGCCCCAAGGCAGGGGCCTCCTACGAGCAGTACTTC
>TRBJ1-2|TRBV7-9|.|TRBD1
CASSPRQGNYGYTF
TGTGCCAGCAGCCCAAGACAGGGAAACTATGGCTACACCTTC
>TRBJ2-5|TRBV2|.|.
CATHRQQETQYF
TGTGCCACCCATCGACAGCAAGAGACCCAGTACTTC
>TRBJ2-4|TRBV7-2|.|.
CASSSRTKNIQYF
TGTGCCAGCAGCTCTAGGACCAAAAACATTCAGTACTTC
>TRBJ1-2|TRBV30|.|.
CAWSSSKGYGYTF
TGTGCCTGGAGCTCCTCGAAGGGGTATGGCTACACCTTC
>TRBJ2-2|TRBV19|few|.
CASSIGLVPGELFF
TGTGCCAGTAGTATAGGTCTAGTTCCCGGGGAGCTGTTTTTT
>TRBJ2-7|TRBV27|.|.
CASSLLPGDKYEQYF
TGTGCCAGCAGTTTATTACCAGGGGATAAGTACGAGCAGTACTTC
>TRBJ1-3|TRBV6-5|.|.
CASSSPITGNTIYF
TGTGCCAGCAGTTCCCCCATCACTGGAAACACCATATATTTT
>TRBJ1-5|TRBV7-2|.|.
CASSLESGYSNQPQHF
TGTGCCAGCAGCTTAGAGTCGGGTTATAGCAATCAGCCCCAGCATTTT
>TRBJ2-2|TRBV2|.|TRBD1
CASSEGRGQVGELFF
TGTGCCAGCAGTGAGGGCAGGGGGCAGGTCGGGGAGCTGTTTTTT
>TRBJ2-2|TRBV5-1|.|TRBD2
CASSSGLAGPPGELFF
TGCGCCAGCAGCTCAGGACTAGCGGGGCCACCCGGGGAGCTGTTTTTT
>TRBJ2-3|TRBV2|.|TRBD2
CARSTRTSGRDTQYF
TGTGCCAGATCGACCCGGACTAGCGGGAGAGATACGCAGTATTTT
>TRBJ2-1|TRBV5-6|.|.
CASSLLTLRHNNEQFF
TGTGCCAGCAGCTTATTGACTCTGCGGCACAACAATGAGCAGTTCTTC
>TRBJ2-7|TRBV27|once|.
CASSLSTGSYEQYF
TGTGCCAGCAGTTTATCGACAGGCTCCTACGAGCAGTACTTC
>TRBJ1-3|TRBV24-1|.|.
CATSDLSRKTGNTIYF
TGTGCCACCAGTGATTTGAGCAGGAAGACTGGAAACACCATATATTTT